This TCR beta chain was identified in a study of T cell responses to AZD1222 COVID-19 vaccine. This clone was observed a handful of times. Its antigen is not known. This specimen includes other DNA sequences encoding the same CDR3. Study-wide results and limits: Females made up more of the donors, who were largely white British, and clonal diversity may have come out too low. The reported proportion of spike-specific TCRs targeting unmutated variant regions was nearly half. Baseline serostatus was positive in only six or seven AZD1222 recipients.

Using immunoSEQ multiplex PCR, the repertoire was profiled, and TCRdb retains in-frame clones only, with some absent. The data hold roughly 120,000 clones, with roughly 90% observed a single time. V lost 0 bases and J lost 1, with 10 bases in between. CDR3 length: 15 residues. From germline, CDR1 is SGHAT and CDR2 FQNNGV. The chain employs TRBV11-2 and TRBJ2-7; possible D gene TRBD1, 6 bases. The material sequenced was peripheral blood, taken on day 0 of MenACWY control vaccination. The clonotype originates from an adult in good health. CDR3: CASSLEAGASYEQYF. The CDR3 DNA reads TGTGCCAGCAGCTTAGAAGCAGGGGCGTCCTACGAGCAGTACTTC.